Presented here are 20 T cell receptor beta chains from one specimen sequenced in a study of CD8 T cells in ankylosing spondylitis. Each CDR3 protein is one row after TCRdb ran MiXCR on the 5' RACE reads. The sample records tens of thousands of distinct CDR3 sequences, approximately 5% being singletons. Sequenced: blood, either unsorted or a sorted T cell fraction (not recorded which). These receptors came from a male donor with ankylosing spondylitis or in good health (not recorded which).

The gene calls are TRBV18 and TRBJ1-1; a possible D gene is TRBD1 (5 bases). The germline V gene encodes CDR1 KGHSH and CDR2 LQKENI. This CDR3 comprises 16 residues. V was shortened by 4 bases and J by 1 base, with 16 bases between the two germline ends. This CDR3 is CASSQQDPSANTEAFF. CDR3 coding DNA: TGTGCCAGCTCACAACAGGATCCGTCGGCGAACACTGAAGCTTTCTTT.

The chain recombines TRBV7-3 with TRBJ2-7, with D possibly being TRBD2 (5 bases). With 2 bases removed from V and 3 bases from J, the gap between germline ends came to 14 bases. Germline assignment: CDR1 SGHTA and CDR2 FQGTGA. The CDR3 spans 15 residues. In DNA, the CDR3 is TGTGCCAGCAGCTTAGTGGCTGGAGGTGACTACGAGCAGTACTTC. This encodes CASSLVAGGDYEQYF.

This clonotype was picked up many times. The V call is TRBV29-1, the J call TRBJ2-2; 12 nucleotides line up with TRBD1. The junction had 3 bases not matched to a gene; V was cut back by 4 bases and J by 3 bases. The CDR3 length is 15 residues. The V gene's germline CDR1 is SQVTM and CDR2 ANQGSEA. The CDR3 loop is CSVGGQGAYTGELFF. As DNA, the CDR3 is TGCAGCGTTGGGGGACAGGGGGCTTACACCGGGGAGCTGTTTTTT.

Here the CDR3 DNA reads TGTGCCAGCAGTGTTCGACAGGGGCCCACCACCGGGGAGCTGTTTTTT. This translates into CASSVRQGPTTGELFF. V is TRBV12-3 or TRBV12-4 and J is TRBJ2-2; TRBD1 agrees at 8 bases. CDR3 length equals 16 residues. J was trimmed by 4 bases and V by 5 bases; bases with no gene match: 9.

In this sample, this clonotype turned up many times. The chain carries TRBV4-3 and TRBJ2-3; D is uncertain. Germline loops: CDR1 LGHNA, CDR2 YSLEER. The ends were cut back, 0 bases at V and 5 bases at J, with 9 bases in the middle. The CDR3 sequence is 14 residues long. The CDR3 region has the DNA TGCGCCAGCAGCCAAGACCTTTTAGGAGATACGCAGTATTTT. Translating it yields CASSQDLLGDTQYF.

This clonotype was observed many times. The chain recombines TRBV20-1 with TRBJ2-7; 13 positions agree with TRBD2. The CDR3 length is 16 residues. After removal of 5 bases from V and 3 bases from J, the junction contained 10 bases not matched to a gene. Germline V lookup: CDR1 DFQATT, CDR2 SNEGSKA (reference sequence). The chain's CDR3 is CSAPGLAGANYYEQYF. The CDR3 DNA is TGCAGTGCTCCCGGACTAGCGGGGGCAAATTACTACGAGCAGTACTTC.

As to this clonotype: A junction end diverges from the germline sequence, so it may reflect a read error. This chain connects TRBV3-1 to TRBJ2-2, with a weak D call TRBD1 (7 bases). The CDR3 totals 16 residues. Germline V gene sequence: CDR1 LGHDT, CDR2 YNNKEL (reference sequence). CDR3 region: CACSPRTGDSTGEVFF. CDR3 in DNA: TGTGCCTGCAGCCCCCGGACAGGCGACAGCACCGGGGAGGTGTTTTTT.

This clonotype showed up many times. The chain has TRBV7-9 and TRBJ2-1; TRBD2 might be the D (6 bases). Germline V CDR1 and CDR2: SEHNR, FQNEAQ (reference sequence). CDR3 size: 13 residues. V was cut by 4 bases and J by 7 bases, with 11 bases left in between. CDR3 region: CASSSGLPNEQFF. Here the CDR3 DNA reads TGTGCCAGCAGCTCCGGACTACCTAATGAGCAGTTCTTC.

This clonotype was counted many times. The rearrangement uses TRBV24-1 and TRBJ2-3; D uncertain. The V end was cut by 4 bases, the J end by 0 bases, with 19 bases between. This CDR3 has 18 amino acids. Germline CDR1 reads KGHDR; CDR2 reads SFDVKD. The CDR3 nucleotides are TGTGCCACCAGTGACCCCACCGCCCGGGTAACGAGCACAGATACGCAGTATTTT. This gives the protein CATSDPTARVTSTDTQYF.

The rearrangement joins TRBV4-3 to TRBJ2-1; TRBD2 might be the D (7 bases). The V end was cut by 4 bases, the J end by 0 bases, with 10 bases between. The CDR3 runs 15 residues. CDR1 LGHNA and CDR2 YSLEER come from the germline V gene. The CDR3 protein is CASSRGGRSYNEQFF. The CDR3, as DNA: TGCGCCAGCAGCCGCGGGGGCCGCTCCTACAATGAGCAGTTCTTC.

This clonotype was seen repeatedly, ten times or more. The V gene is TRBV18, the J gene TRBJ1-5; D gene unclear. This CDR3 spans 14 amino acids. With 6 bases removed from V and 2 bases from J, the gap between germline ends came to 11 bases. The germline CDR1 and CDR2 sequences are KGHSH and LQKENI. The CDR3: CASSRRAGNQPQHF. The CDR3 bases are TGTGCCAGCTCCCGTCGCGCAGGCAATCAGCCCCAGCATTTT.

This clonotype was seen at least ten times. The chain recombines TRBV5-1 with TRBJ2-1; D remains ambiguous. The CDR3 runs to 13 residues. Germline V gene lookup returns CDR1 SGHRS and CDR2 YFSETQ. V dropped 1 base and J dropped 5 bases, with 7 bases sitting between them. The CDR3 nucleotides are TGCGCCAGCAGCTTGTACGCAGACAATGAGCAGTTCTTC. As protein: CASSLYADNEQFF. Combining the CDR3 with reference TRBV5-1 and TRBJ2-1 gives the whole variable domain KAGVTQTPRYLIKTRGQQVTLSCSPISGHRSVSWYQQTPGQGLQFLFEYFSETQRNKGNFPGRFSGRQFSNSRSEMNVSTLELGDSALYLCASSLYADNEQFFGPGTRLTVL.

Many counts were recorded for this clonotype. The CDR3 DNA reads TGTGCCAGCTCACCTTACCGACAGGCCTCAGGGGAGACCCAGTACTTC. Protein sequence: CASSPYRQASGETQYF. The chain has TRBV18 and TRBJ2-5; D may be TRBD1 (6 bases). Trimming took off 3 bases at V and 5 bases at J, with 19 bases between the two ends. CDR3 length: 16 amino acids. In germline, CDR1 is KGHSH, CDR2 LQKENI.

There are many counts of this clonotype. V gene TRBV29-1 combines with J gene TRBJ2-2; TRBD2 matches at 8 bases. Per the germline V gene, CDR1 is SQVTM and CDR2 is ANQGSEA. The CDR3 extends over 15 amino acids. V was clipped by 0 bases and J by 7 bases; unmatched bases: 7. CDR3 nucleotide sequence: TGCAGCGTTGAAGATGGGCGGGGGGCGGACGGGGAGCTGTTTTTT. This gives the protein CSVEDGRGADGELFF.

This clonotype has ten or more counts. This sequence joins TRBV29-1 and TRBJ2-7; maybe TRBD2 (6 bases). The ends were cut back, 4 bases at V and 3 bases at J, with 10 bases in the middle. Germline values: CDR1 SQVTM, CDR2 ANQGSEA. CDR3 length: 12 amino acids. The CDR3 region is CSVVGGSYEQYF. In nucleotides, the CDR3 is TGCAGCGTTGTTGGGGGGAGCTACGAGCAGTACTTC.

At least ten counts were recorded for this clonotype. The gene calls are TRBV12-3 or TRBV12-4 and TRBJ2-5; D is uncertain. The CDR3 totals 13 residues. V gave up 6 bases and J gave up 1 base, with 9 bases separating them. CDR3 sequence reads: CASSLRAQETQYF. The CDR3 region has the DNA TGTGCCAGCAGCCTTCGGGCCCAAGAGACCCAGTACTTC.

This clonotype was counted at least ten times. This sequence joins TRBV3-1 and TRBJ2-7; D uncertain. The germline CDR1 and CDR2 sequences are LGHDT and YNNKEL (reference sequence). The CDR3 has 12 residues. V was clipped by 5 bases and J by 4 bases, with 9 bases between them. This CDR3 is CASSKRSYEQYF. The CDR3 bases are TGTGCCAGCAGCAAGAGATCATACGAGCAGTACTTC.

This clonotype was seen many times. CDR3 sequence reads: CASSPGGVSNEQFF. CDR3 nucleotides: TGCGCCAGCAGCCCGGGGGGGGTGTCCAATGAGCAGTTCTTC. The chain recombines TRBV5-1 with TRBJ2-1; 8 nucleotides match TRBD2. The CDR3 consists of 14 residues. V dropped 4 bases and J dropped 6; count of bases not matched to a gene: 6. Germline-derived CDR1 and CDR2 are SGHRS and YFSETQ.

This clonotype has a count of ten or more. This rearrangement joins TRBV6-9 to TRBJ1-1, with D possibly TRBD1 on 5 matching bases. In germline, CDR1 is MNHGY, CDR2 SVAAGI. The CDR3 length is 13 residues. With 8 bases removed from V and 4 bases from J, the gap between germline ends came to 14 bases. CDR3 amino acids: CASGRGGTTEAFF. The CDR3 nucleotides are TGTGCCAGCGGCCGCGGAGGGACCACTGAAGCTTTCTTT.

This clonotype was found many times. The chain carries TRBV20-1 and TRBJ2-7, with D unresolved. The CDR3 spans 13 residues. Trimming took 0 bases from V and 2 from J, leaving 8 bases between them. The germline CDR1 and CDR2 sequences are DFQATT and SNEGSKA (reference sequence). The CDR3 sequence is CSARDGVAYEQYF. For the CDR3, the DNA is TGCAGTGCTAGAGATGGAGTGGCCTACGAGCAGTACTTC.